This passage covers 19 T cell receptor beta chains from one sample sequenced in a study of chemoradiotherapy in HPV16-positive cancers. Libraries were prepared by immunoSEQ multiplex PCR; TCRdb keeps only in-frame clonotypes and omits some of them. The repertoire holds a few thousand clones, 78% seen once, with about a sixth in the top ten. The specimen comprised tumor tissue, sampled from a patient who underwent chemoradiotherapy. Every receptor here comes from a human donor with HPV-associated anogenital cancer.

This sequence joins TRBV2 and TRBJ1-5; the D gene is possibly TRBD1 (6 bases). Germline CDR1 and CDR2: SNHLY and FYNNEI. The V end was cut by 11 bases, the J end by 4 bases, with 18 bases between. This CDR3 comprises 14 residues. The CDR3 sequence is CAWQSGDINQPQHF. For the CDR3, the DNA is TGTGCCTGGCAGTCTGGGGACATAAATCAGCCCCAGCATTTT. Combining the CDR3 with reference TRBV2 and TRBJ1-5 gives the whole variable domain EPEVTQTPSHQVTQMGQEVILRCVPISNHLYFYWYRQILGQKVEFLVSFYNNEISEKSEIFDDQFSVERPDGSNFTLKIRSTKLEDSAMYFCAWQSGDINQPQHFGDGTRLSIL.

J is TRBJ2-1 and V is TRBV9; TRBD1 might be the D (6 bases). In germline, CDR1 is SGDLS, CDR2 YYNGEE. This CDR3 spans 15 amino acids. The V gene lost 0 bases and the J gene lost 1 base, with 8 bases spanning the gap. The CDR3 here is CASSVEDSSYNEQFF. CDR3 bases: TGTGCCAGCAGCGTAGAGGACAGTTCCTACAATGAGCAGTTCTTC.

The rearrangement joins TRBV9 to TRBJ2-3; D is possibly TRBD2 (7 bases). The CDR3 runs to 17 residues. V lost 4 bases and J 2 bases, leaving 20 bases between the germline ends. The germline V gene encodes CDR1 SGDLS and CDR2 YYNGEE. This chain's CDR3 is CASSPRGGRTVTDTQYF. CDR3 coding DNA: TGTGCCAGCAGCCCTAGGGGGGGCCGAACTGTCACAGATACGCAGTATTTT.

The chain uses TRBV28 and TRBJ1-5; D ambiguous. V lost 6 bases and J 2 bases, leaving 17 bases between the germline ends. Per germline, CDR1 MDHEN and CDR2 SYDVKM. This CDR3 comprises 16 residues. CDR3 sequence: CASSPPRGGGNQPQHF. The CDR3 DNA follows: TGTGCCAGCAGCCCCCCTCGGGGAGGTGGCAATCAGCCCCAGCATTTT.

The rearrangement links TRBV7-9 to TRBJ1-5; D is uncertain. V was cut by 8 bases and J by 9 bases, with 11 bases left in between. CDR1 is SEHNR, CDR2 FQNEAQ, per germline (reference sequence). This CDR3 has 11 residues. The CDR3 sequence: CASGEGGPQHF. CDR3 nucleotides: TGTGCCAGCGGCGAGGGAGGGCCCCAGCATTTT.

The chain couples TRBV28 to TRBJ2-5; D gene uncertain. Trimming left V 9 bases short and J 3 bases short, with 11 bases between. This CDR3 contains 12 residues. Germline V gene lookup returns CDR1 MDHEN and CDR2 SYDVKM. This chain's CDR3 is CARPESEETQYF. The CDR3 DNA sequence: TGTGCCAGGCCCGAATCAGAAGAGACCCAGTACTTC.

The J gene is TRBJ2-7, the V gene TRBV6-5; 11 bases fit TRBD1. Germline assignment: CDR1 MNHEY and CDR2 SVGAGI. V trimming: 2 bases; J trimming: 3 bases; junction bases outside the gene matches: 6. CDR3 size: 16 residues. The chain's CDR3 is CASSYRGDRGIYEQYF. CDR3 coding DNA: TGTGCCAGCAGTTACCGGGGGGACAGGGGGATCTACGAGCAGTACTTC.

CDR3 nucleotide sequence: TGTGCCAGCTCCCAATACAATGAGCAGTTCTTC. Amino acids: CASSQYNEQFF. The chain employs TRBV6-5 and TRBJ2-1, with D uncertain. V lost 8 bases to trimming and J lost 4 bases, with 6 bases between them. The CDR3 has 11 amino acids. From germline, CDR1 is MNHEY and CDR2 SVGAGI.

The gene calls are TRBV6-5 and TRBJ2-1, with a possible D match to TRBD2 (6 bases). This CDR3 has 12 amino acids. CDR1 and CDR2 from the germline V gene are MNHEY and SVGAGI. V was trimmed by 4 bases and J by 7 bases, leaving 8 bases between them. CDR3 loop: CASSSGGNEQFF. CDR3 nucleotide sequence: TGTGCCAGCAGTTCTGGGGGGAATGAGCAGTTCTTC.

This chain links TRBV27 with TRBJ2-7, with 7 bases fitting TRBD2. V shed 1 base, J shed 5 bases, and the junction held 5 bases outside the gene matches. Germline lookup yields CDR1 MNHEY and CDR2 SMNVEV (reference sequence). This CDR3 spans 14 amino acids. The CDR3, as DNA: TGTGCCAGCAGTTTATGGGGAGGGATGAACGAGCAGTACTTC. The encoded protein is CASSLWGGMNEQYF.

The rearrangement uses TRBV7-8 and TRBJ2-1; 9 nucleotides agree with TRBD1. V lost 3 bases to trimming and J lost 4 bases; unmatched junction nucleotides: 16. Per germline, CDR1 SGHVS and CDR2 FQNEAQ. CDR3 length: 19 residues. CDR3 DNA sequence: TGTGCCAGCAGCTTTTTCCGGGACAGGGAGGGGAGAAAGTACAATGAGCAGTTCTTC. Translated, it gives CASSFFRDREGRKYNEQFF.

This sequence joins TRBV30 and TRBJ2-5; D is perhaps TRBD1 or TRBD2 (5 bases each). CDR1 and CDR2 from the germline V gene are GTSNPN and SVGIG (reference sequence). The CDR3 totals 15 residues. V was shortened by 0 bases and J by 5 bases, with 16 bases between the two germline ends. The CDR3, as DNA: TGTGCCTGGAGTGTGGGGGAGCCCTCAGGGGAGACCCAGTACTTC. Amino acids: CAWSVGEPSGETQYF.

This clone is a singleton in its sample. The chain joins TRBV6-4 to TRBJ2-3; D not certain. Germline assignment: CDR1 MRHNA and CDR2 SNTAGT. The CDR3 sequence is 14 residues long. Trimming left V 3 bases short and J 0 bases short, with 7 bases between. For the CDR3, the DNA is TGTGCCAGCAGTGAAACGGAGAGCACAGATACGCAGTATTTT. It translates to CASSETESTDTQYF.

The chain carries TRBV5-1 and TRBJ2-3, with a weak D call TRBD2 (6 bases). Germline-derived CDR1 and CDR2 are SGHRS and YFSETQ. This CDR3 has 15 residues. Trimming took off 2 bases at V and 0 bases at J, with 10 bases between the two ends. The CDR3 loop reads CASSFVGRSTDTQYF. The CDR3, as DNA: TGCGCCAGCAGCTTCGTAGGGAGGAGCACAGATACGCAGTATTTT.

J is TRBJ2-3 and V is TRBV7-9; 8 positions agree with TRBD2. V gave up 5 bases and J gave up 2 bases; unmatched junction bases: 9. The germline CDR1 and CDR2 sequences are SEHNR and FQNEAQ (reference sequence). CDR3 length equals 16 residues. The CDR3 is CASSPWAGGLTDTQYF. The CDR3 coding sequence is TGTGCCAGCAGCCCCTGGGCGGGGGGCCTCACAGATACGCAGTATTTT.

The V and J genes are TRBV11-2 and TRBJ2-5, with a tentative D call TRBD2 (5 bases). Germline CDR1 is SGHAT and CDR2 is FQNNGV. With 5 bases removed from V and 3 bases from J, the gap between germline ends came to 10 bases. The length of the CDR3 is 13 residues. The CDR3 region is CASSPPGKETQYF. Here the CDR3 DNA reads TGTGCCAGCAGCCCCCCGGGAAAAGAGACCCAGTACTTC.

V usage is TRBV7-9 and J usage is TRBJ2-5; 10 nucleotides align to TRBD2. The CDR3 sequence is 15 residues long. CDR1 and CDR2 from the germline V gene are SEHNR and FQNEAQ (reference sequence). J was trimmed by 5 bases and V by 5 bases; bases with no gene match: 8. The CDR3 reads CASSPGTSAEETQYF. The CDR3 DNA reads TGTGCCAGCAGCCCCGGGACTAGCGCGGAGGAGACCCAGTACTTC.

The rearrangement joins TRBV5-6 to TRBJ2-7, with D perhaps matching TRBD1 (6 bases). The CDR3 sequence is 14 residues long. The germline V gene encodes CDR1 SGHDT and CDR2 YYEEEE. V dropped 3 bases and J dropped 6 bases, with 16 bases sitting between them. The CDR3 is CASSSTGTFGEQYF. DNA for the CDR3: TGTGCCAGCAGCTCTACAGGGACCTTTGGCGAGCAGTACTTC.

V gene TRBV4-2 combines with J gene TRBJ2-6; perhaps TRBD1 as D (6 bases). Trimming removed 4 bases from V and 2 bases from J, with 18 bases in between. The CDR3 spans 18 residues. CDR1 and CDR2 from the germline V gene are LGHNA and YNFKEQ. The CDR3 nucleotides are TGTGCCAGCAGCCCGTATTATAACAGGGTGACTGGGGCCAACGTCCTGACTTTC. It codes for CASSPYYNRVTGANVLTF.